The T cell receptor beta chain described here comes from a study of neurological immune-mediated disorders (dated by TCRdb to between 2018 and 2020). For the study in its entirety: Peripheral blood TCR-beta repertoires from patients with HTLV-I-associated myelopathy (HAM/TSP), patients with multiple sclerosis, and healthy controls were compared in the study using UMI-based sequencing. The 106 TCR-beta libraries covered PBMC samples along with longitudinal samples, technical triplicates, and paired sorted CD4+ and CD8+ T-cell subsets. The cohort comprised 68 subjects: around 15 HAM/TSP patients, around 35 multiple sclerosis patients and 20 or so healthy controls. Findings and caveats that apply to the study as a whole: TCR clonal expansion was highest in HAM/TSP patients and lowest in MS patients, with MS patients falling below even healthy controls. Expanded clones from different subjects shared no identical CDR3 amino acid sequences, which suggests that TCR-beta repertoires were private in all groups.

To synthesize cDNA, template-switch 5'RACE was performed with a primer carrying a 10-nucleotide random unique molecular identifier so that each TCR transcript was tagged. Every sequencing run covered 15-18 subjects and yielded more than 180 million TCR-beta sequences. The RNeasy kit was used to extract total RNA. TCR-beta VDJ regions were amplified with primers for the TCR constant region and the 5'RACE anchor, using the KAPA Real-time Library Amplification kit. A first PCR added sample indexes and Illumina adaptors, and a second PCR then raised library yield. After Ampure bead purification, the TCR product of roughly 650 bp was size-selected on a 2% E-gel SizeSelection system. Before pooling, library quality was checked on a Bioanalyzer, concentration was measured with Qubit, and libraries were quantified with the Kapa Library Quantification kit. An Illumina HiSeq 2500 sequenced the libraries paired-end 2 x 150 bp. To increase sequence diversity, roughly 24-31% phiX was spiked into each library pool. Per the source publication's procedure: The quality-filtered reads were processed with the UMI-based MiGEC pipeline, whose error correction step removed more than 80% of the raw TCR sequences. IMGT germline references were used for aligning VDJ genes, and each clonotype was defined as a unique CDR3 amino acid sequence together with its V-J genes. Clonal expansion, Shannon diversity, and CDR3 relatedness (CalcPairwiseDistances, ClusterSamples) were evaluated with VDJtools, and phylogenetic trees were built with CLCbio workbench. Using coefficient-of-variation modelling across technical triplicates, the study counted a clone as expanded if it had at least 8 unique UMIs. TCRdb ran its own pipeline on the public reads, namely fastp trimming at Q25 and MiXCR clone calling, and kept in-frame beta chains. All rows with the same CDR3 protein become a single entry with the most common DNA and genes. TCRdb, rather than the study authors, made the V and J calls. Here the sample has more than 70,000 distinct CDR3 sequences; roughly 17% occur a single time. The ten most abundant clones make up just over 15% of the sample.

This clonotype was seen a single time. The antigen it binds to is not known. A junction boundary mismatches the germline segment, possibly from a read error. The healthy controls were volunteers from a blood bank in Maryland, USA. For the unsorted PBMC libraries, 2 million PBMCs were stored in RNAlater at -80 degrees C until RNA extraction and were used to generate the libraries. Peripheral blood was subjected to Ficoll-Hypaque density gradient centrifugation to isolate PBMCs, which were then cryopreserved in liquid nitrogen. Counted from cysteine to phenylalanine, this CDR3 has 14 amino acids. Only CDR3 DNA remains: 42 bases, in frame from the first base. Per the germline V gene (reference sequence), SEHNR is the CDR1 and FQNEAQ is the CDR2.

This chain joins TRBV7-9 to TRBJ1-1; the D gene identity is not certain. The specimen was PBMCs. The clonotype comes from a middle-aged woman in good health. The CDR3 region reads CAGSLGSGGTEAFF. Read as DNA, the sequence is TGTGCCGGCAGCTTAGGGTCCGGTGGCACTGAAGCTTTCTTT.